A selection of T cell receptor beta chains follows, all from one sample in a study of cytomegalovirus exposure and HLA in healthy donors. Produced via immunoSEQ multiplex PCR; TCRdb's table is partial and in-frame only. Here the sample spans 190,000 or so clones, roughly 80% being singletons. Sequenced input: PBMCs. These TCRs come from a male donor in good health and CMV-seropositive. CDR3s include the opening cysteine and the closing phenylalanine or tryptophan. Fields, in order: clone size, J gene, V gene, D gene, CDR3 DNA, CDR3 protein. A D gene is named only where the DNA matches it firmly. The size entry is marked missing in some rows and otherwise reads once, few, many or a size class.

>once|TRBJ1-4|TRBV7-9|TRBD1
TGTGCCAGCAGCTTGGACAGGGGTCATGAAAAACTGTTTTTT
CASSLDRGHEKLFF
>NA|TRBJ2-3|TRBV28|NA
TGTGCCTGCGAATCTTATAAAGGCCAGGGCACAGATACGCAGTATTTT
CACESYKGQGTDTQYF
>NA|TRBJ1-5|TRBV9|NA
TGTGCCAGCAGCGAGGGACAAATCAATCAGCCCCAGCATTTT
CASSEGQINQPQHF
>NA|TRBJ2-7|TRBV5-4|TRBD2
TGTGCCAGCAGCTCCGGACTAGCGGGTTTGTACGAGCAGTACTTC
CASSSGLAGLYEQYF
>NA|TRBJ2-3|TRBV19|NA
TGTGCCAGTAGTATGGTCGGCAGTTTGGGACAAGATACGCAGTATTTT
CASSMVGSLGQDTQYF
>NA|TRBJ2-2|TRBV18|NA
TGTGCCAGCTCACGAGAGACAGGGAACACCGGGGAGCTGTTTTTT
CASSRETGNTGELFF
>NA|TRBJ1-4|TRBV19|TRBD1
TGTGCCAGTAGTATTGGGACAGGGCGTGGAAAACTGTTTTTT
CASSIGTGRGKLFF
>NA|TRBJ1-1|TRBV12-5|NA
TGTGCTAGTGCAATGACCCGGAGAGAAGCTTTCTTT
CASAMTRREAFF
>few|TRBJ2-5|TRBV9|NA
TGTGCCAGCAGCGTACGGGGATTGGGAGAGACCCAGTACTTC
CASSVRGLGETQYF
>NA|TRBJ1-6|TRBV6-5|NA
TGTGCCACCCGGCGGAAGGATAATTCACCCCTCCACTTT
CATRRKDNSPLHF
>NA|TRBJ1-3|TRBV5-4|TRBD1
TGTGCCAGCAGCTCCGGGTCGAACAGGGGTGGAAACACCATATATTTT
CASSSGSNRGGNTIYF
>NA|TRBJ1-2|TRBV7-9|TRBD1
TGTGCCAGCAGCGGCCGGGACAGGGCCTATGGCTACACCTTC
CASSGRDRAYGYTF
>NA|TRBJ2-1|TRBV28|NA
TGTGCCAGCTCCCAGGATCGAGGGATGATATACAATGAGCAGTTCTTC
CASSQDRGMIYNEQFF
>NA|TRBJ1-1|TRBV4-2|TRBD1
TGTGCCAGCAGCCAAGATGCGGGAGGGACAGAGAACACTGAAGCTTTCTTT
CASSQDAGGTENTEAFF
>NA|TRBJ1-1|TRBV6-6|TRBD1
TGTGCCAGCAGAGCGCCCGGGACAGGGTACGCTGAAGCTTTCTTT
CASRAPGTGYAEAFF
>once|TRBJ2-7|TRBV6-5|NA
TGTGCCAGCAGTTACTCGACTGGCGAGCAGTACTTC
CASSYSTGEQYF
>NA|TRBJ2-2|TRBV28|TRBD2
TGTGCCGTGACGGGGGGTATAGGCGGGGAGCTGTTTTTT
CAVTGGIGGELFF
>NA|TRBJ1-4|TRBV18|TRBD1
TGTGCCAGCTCGAGGGACAGGAATGAAAAACTGTTTTTT
CASSRDRNEKLFF
>NA|TRBJ2-1|TRBV2|TRBD1
TGTGCCAGCAGGCCGGGACAGGGGGTGTACAATGAGCAGTTCTTC
CASRPGQGVYNEQFF
>NA|TRBJ2-2|TRBV9|TRBD2
TGTGCCAGCAGCTTCTTTTCTAGCGGGACCGGGGAGCTGTTTTTT
CASSFFSSGTGELFF
>once|TRBJ1-6|TRBV7-3|TRBD1
TGTGCCAGCAGCCTAACAGGGGATGGAAATTCACCCCTCCACTTT
CASSLTGDGNSPLHF
>few|TRBJ2-7|TRBV7-2|NA
TGTGCCAGCAGCTCCGGCCGGTCACAGATAGGGCAGTACTTC
CASSSGRSQIGQYF
>few|TRBJ1-2|TRBV5-1|TRBD1
TGCGCCAGCAGCCTAACGCAGGGGGCGCTGGGCTACACCTTC
CASSLTQGALGYTF
>NA|TRBJ1-1|TRBV5-1|NA
TGCGCCAGCAGCTCAACCAGGGGTTCAGCGAACACTGAAGCTTTCTTT
CASSSTRGSANTEAFF
>once|TRBJ2-1|TRBV18|TRBD2
TGTGCCAGCTCACCCAGCGGGAGGGCCCTCAATGAGCAGTTCTTC
CASSPSGRALNEQFF
>NA|TRBJ1-1|TRBV9|NA
TGTGCCAGCAGCGTAGCTTCAGGGTTTGACACTGAAGCTTTCTTT
CASSVASGFDTEAFF
>NA|TRBJ2-7|TRBV5-5|NA
TGTGCCAGCACCTCCCCCTTCTACGAGCAGTACTTC
CASTSPFYEQYF
>NA|TRBJ1-6|TRBV19|NA
TGTGCCAGTAGGAACAGGGAACTTGGGAATTCACCCCTCCACTTT
CASRNRELGNSPLHF
>NA|TRBJ1-1|TRBV7-9|NA
TGTGCCAGCAGCTTAGTCGGGAGACACCTGAACACTGAAGCTTTCTTT
CASSLVGRHLNTEAFF
>NA|TRBJ2-3|TRBV18|NA
TGTGCCAGCTCCCTGGTCTCCCAATTATCAGGGAGCACAGATACGCAGTATTTT
CASSLVSQLSGSTDTQYF
>NA|TRBJ1-1|TRBV5-1|NA
TGCGCCAGCAGCTTGGAACAGTACACTGAAGCTTTCTTT
CASSLEQYTEAFF
>NA|TRBJ1-1|TRBV4-1|NA
TGCGCCAGCAGCCAAGTTCCGTCGGGGGGGAACACTGAAGCTTTCTTT
CASSQVPSGGNTEAFF
>NA|TRBJ1-2|TRBV7-9|NA
TGTTCCAGCAGTTCAGGGATTTTCGGAACGGAGGGCTACACCTTC
CSSSSGIFGTEGYTF
>NA|TRBJ2-5|TRBV5-1|NA
TGCGCCAGCAGCTTGGGGGGCCCCCAAGAGACCCAGTACTTC
CASSLGGPQETQYF
>NA|TRBJ2-3|TRBV21-1|NA
TGTGCCAGCAGCAATATCAATGTCCATTCGCCGGGACAGGGGGCAACAGATACGCAGTATTTT
CASSNINVHSPGQGATDTQYF